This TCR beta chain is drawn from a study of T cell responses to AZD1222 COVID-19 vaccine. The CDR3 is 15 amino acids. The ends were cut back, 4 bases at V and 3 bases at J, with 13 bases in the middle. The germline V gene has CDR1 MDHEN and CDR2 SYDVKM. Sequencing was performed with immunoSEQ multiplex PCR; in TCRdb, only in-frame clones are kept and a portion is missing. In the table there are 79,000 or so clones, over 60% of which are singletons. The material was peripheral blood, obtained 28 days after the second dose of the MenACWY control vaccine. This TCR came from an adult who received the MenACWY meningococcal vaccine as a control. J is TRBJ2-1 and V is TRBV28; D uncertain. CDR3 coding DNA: TGTGCCAGCAGTTCGAGACTGGGAATCTACAATGAGCAGTTCTTC. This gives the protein CASSSRLGIYNEQFF.